A selection of T cell receptor beta chains follows, all from one sample in a study of cytomegalovirus exposure and HLA in healthy donors. The repertoire was sequenced with immunoSEQ multiplex PCR; TCRdb's copy has only in-frame clones and lacks some. This sample has around 140,000 clones, with 77% found just once. The sequenced sample consisted of PBMCs. All receptors come from a male donor in good health and CMV-seropositive. The CDR3 runs from the conserved cysteine through the conserved F or W. Fields, in order: clone size, J gene, D gene, V gene, CDR3 DNA, CDR3 protein. D genes are given only for firm matches. Clone size appears in some rows only: once, few, many, or a class for an expanded clone.

few TRBJ1-1 - TRBV19 TGTGCCAGTAGACCACACGGGGTTGAAGCTTTCTTT CASRPHGVEAFF
- TRBJ1-1 TRBD1 TRBV27 TGTGCCACGACAGGGGGCGCGGGGATGAACACTGAAGCTTTCTTT CATTGGAGMNTEAFF
- TRBJ1-2 TRBD1 TRBV7-9 TGTTCCAGCAGCTTATTTCACAGGGGTAGCTATGGCTACACCTTC CSSSLFHRGSYGYTF
- TRBJ2-3 TRBD2 TRBV5-5 TGTGCCAGCAGCTTATTAGCGGGGGAGGATACGCAGTATTTT CASSLLAGEDTQYF
- TRBJ2-3 - TRBV6-6 TGTGCCAGCAGAACTTTCACAGATACGCAGTATTTT CASRTFTDTQYF
few TRBJ2-3 - TRBV30 TGTGCCAGGGGGATACCAGATACGCAGTATTTT CARGIPDTQYF
- TRBJ2-7 - TRBV7-5 TGTGTCAGAAGCTACCAGGGGGCGCGGTACGAGCAGTACTTC CVRSYQGARYEQYF
few TRBJ2-7 - TRBV4-2 TGTGCCAGCAGCCCAGGGCAACTAGCTTACGAGCAGTACTTC CASSPGQLAYEQYF
- TRBJ1-1 - TRBV6-5 TGTGCCAGCAGAATTTATATGAACACTGAAGCTTTCTTT CASRIYMNTEAFF
- TRBJ2-5 TRBD2 TRBV7-7 TGTGCCAGCAGCGAAAGCCCGGGGGGGCCAATCGTCCAGTACTTC CASSESPGGPIVQYF
- TRBJ2-7 TRBD2 TRBV11-2 TGTGCCAGCAGCTTAGTGGGACTAGGGTACGAGCAGTACTTC CASSLVGLGYEQYF
- TRBJ2-3 TRBD2 TRBV10-3 TGTGCCATCAGTGGACGTCTCGGGGGGGCTCCTAGCACAGATACGCAGTATTTT CAISGRLGGAPSTDTQYF
few TRBJ2-1 TRBD1 TRBV5-1 TGCGCCAGCGGGGACAGGGCGGGTTACAATGAGCAGTTCTTC CASGDRAGYNEQFF
few TRBJ1-5 TRBD1 TRBV2 TGTGCCAGCAGGCCGACAGGGGGCCGGAATCAGCCCCAGCATTTT CASRPTGGRNQPQHF
- TRBJ1-1 - TRBV30 TGTGCCTGGACGGTTGGGGGAGCGGGCACTGAAGCTTTCTTT CAWTVGGAGTEAFF
- TRBJ1-1 - TRBV5-1 TGCGCCAGCAGCTTCCTCCAGGGGATGAACACTGAAGCTTTCTTT CASSFLQGMNTEAFF
- TRBJ1-6 - TRBV2 TGTGCCAGCAGTGAATACGAGGATTCACCCCTCCACTTT CASSEYEDSPLHF
- TRBJ2-1 TRBD2 TRBV11-3 TGTGCCAGCAGCTCTGGACAGGGACTAGCGGACTACAATGAGCAGTTCTTC CASSSGQGLADYNEQFF
- TRBJ2-7 - TRBV19 TGTGCCAGTAGATTCCGCGGACAGCTGGGCGAGCAGTACTTC CASRFRGQLGEQYF
- TRBJ1-2 - TRBV30 TGTGCCTGGAGTAAACTTTCTCAGGGTTTGTCCTATGGCTACACCTTC CAWSKLSQGLSYGYTF
- TRBJ1-1 - TRBV7-9 TGTTCCAGCAGCTTTGCAGGGTTCCCTTTTGACACTGAAGCTTTCTTT CSSSFAGFPFDTEAFF
- TRBJ2-7 TRBD2 TRBV19 TGTGCCAGTAGAGGACTAGCATCCTACGAGCAGTACTTC CASRGLASYEQYF
- TRBJ2-7 - TRBV10-3 TGTGCCATCAGTGGTTCCGGGAGTAACTACGAGCAGTACTTC CAISGSGSNYEQYF
- TRBJ2-7 - TRBV5-1 TGCGCCAGCAGATCAGCGACGCCTTACGAGCAGTACTTC CASRSATPYEQYF
once TRBJ1-6 - TRBV5-1 TGCGCCAGCAGCTTGGCCGGAGGAAACTATAATTCACCCCTCCACTTT CASSLAGGNYNSPLHF